This TCR beta chain came from a study of blood T cell repertoires in COVID-19. Overall study: Sites across the United States, Italy and Spain contributed samples from acute and convalescent COVID-19.

Original processing methods: Scientists estimated how many nucleated cells there were by amplifying reference gene primers. Here immunoSEQ multiplex PCR was the method, and the copy in TCRdb shows in-frame clones only, minus some. Clonal size and the V and J genes are those of that table, whereas D and trimming came from the DNA. The sample yields approximately 170,000 clones, 80% to 90% seen once. Those enrolled in Seattle joined during active infection and were followed longitudinally afterward. Germline CDR1 is SGHTA and CDR2 is FQGNSA. Trimming shortened V by 4 bases and J by 0 bases, and 12 bases separated the two germline ends. CDR3 length: 15 residues.

The clonotype originates from an elderly woman with COVID-19, enrolled during active disease. Sequenced sample: peripheral blood. The rearrangement links TRBV7-2 to TRBJ1-1, with D perhaps matching TRBD1 (6 bases). DNA of the CDR3: TGTGCCAGCAGCTACTACCAGGGGTTGAACACTGAAGCTTTCTTT. Amino acids: CASSYYQGLNTEAFF.